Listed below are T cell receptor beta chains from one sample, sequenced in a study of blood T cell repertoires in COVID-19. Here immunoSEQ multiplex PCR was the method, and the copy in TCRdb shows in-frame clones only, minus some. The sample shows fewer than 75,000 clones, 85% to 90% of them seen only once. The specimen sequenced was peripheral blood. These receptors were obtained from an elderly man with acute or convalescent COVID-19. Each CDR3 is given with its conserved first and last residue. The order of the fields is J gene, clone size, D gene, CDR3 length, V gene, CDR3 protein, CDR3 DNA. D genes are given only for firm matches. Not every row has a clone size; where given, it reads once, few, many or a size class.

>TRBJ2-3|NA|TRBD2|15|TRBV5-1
CASSVTGTSGDTQYF
TGCGCCAGCAGCGTAACCGGGACTAGCGGTGATACGCAGTATTTT
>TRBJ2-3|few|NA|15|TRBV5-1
CASSLETRSTDTQYF
TGCGCCAGCAGCTTGGAAACTCGAAGCACAGATACGCAGTATTTT
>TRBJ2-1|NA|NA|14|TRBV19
CASSIGGRAEEQFF
TGTGCCAGTAGTATAGGCGGGCGAGCCGAGGAGCAGTTCTTC
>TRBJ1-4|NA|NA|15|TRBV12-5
CASGLVWGDNEKLFF
TGTGCTAGTGGTTTGGTTTGGGGGGATAATGAAAAACTGTTTTTT
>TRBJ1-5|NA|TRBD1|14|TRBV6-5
CASTGQGSNQPQHF
TGTGCCAGCACCGGACAGGGGAGCAATCAGCCCCAGCATTTT
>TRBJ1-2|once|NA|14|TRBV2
CASSALAGSYGYTF
TGTGCCAGCAGTGCCTTGGCAGGATCCTATGGCTACACCTTC
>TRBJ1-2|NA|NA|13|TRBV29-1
CSVEDLRNLGYTF
TGCAGCGTTGAAGATCTGAGGAATCTCGGCTACACCTTC
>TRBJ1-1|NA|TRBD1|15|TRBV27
CASSWDRGMNTEAFF
TGTGCCAGCAGTTGGGACAGGGGCATGAACACTGAAGCTTTCTTT
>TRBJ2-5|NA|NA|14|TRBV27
CASSSFDRQETQYF
TGTGCCAGCAGTTCTTTCGACAGACAAGAGACCCAGTACTTC
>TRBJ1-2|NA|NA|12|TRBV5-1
CASRLQGYGYTF
TGCGCCAGCAGGCTACAGGGCTATGGCTACACCTTC
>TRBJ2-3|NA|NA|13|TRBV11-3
CASSSSLTDTQYF
TGTGCCAGCAGCTCGTCCCTCACAGATACGCAGTATTTT
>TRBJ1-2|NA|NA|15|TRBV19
CASSPDWTDNYGYTF
TGTGCCAGTAGTCCCGACTGGACAGATAACTATGGCTACACCTTC
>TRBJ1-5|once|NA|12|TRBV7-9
CASSLASRPQHF
TGTGCCAGCAGCTTAGCTTCCCGGCCCCAGCATTTT
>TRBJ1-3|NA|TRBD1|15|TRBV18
CASSPGTGGGNTIYF
TGTGCCAGCTCTCCCGGGACAGGGGGTGGAAACACCATATATTTT
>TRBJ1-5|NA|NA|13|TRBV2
CASTGLSNQPQHF
TGTGCCAGCACGGGACTGAGCAATCAGCCCCAGCATTTT
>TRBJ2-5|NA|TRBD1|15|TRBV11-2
CASSSRTGTGETQYF
TGTGCCAGCAGCTCTAGGACAGGGACGGGGGAGACCCAGTACTTC
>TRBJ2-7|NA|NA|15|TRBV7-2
CASSRAGTASYEQYF
TGTGCCAGCAGCCGCGCGGGGACGGCCTCCTACGAGCAGTACTTC
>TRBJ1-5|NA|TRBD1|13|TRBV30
CAWSYGQGQPQHF
TGTGCCTGGAGTTACGGACAGGGCCAGCCCCAGCATTTT
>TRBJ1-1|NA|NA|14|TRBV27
CASSLLDSRTEAFF
TGTGCCAGCAGTTTATTGGACAGTAGGACTGAAGCTTTCTTT
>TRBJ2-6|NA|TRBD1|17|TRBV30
CAWTGQGRISGANVLTF
TGTGCCTGGACCGGACAGGGAAGGATCTCTGGGGCCAACGTCCTGACTTTC
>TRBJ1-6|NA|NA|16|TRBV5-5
CASSLVDAGGTSPLHF
TGTGCCAGCAGCTTGGTAGATGCCGGGGGGACTTCACCCCTCCACTTT
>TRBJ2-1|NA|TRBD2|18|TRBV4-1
CASSPLGLAGQSYNEQFF
TGCGCCAGCAGCCCCCTGGGACTAGCGGGACAATCCTACAATGAGCAGTTCTTC
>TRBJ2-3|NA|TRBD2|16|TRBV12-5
CASGLIAGDTLDTQYF
TGTGCTAGTGGTCTTATAGCGGGAGATACACTCGATACGCAGTATTTT
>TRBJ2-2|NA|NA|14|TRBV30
CAWSGDSNTGELFF
TGTGCCTGGAGCGGAGACAGCAACACCGGGGAGCTGTTTTTT
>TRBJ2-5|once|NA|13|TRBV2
CASSPRNTGTQYF
TGTGCCAGCAGTCCACGGAATACAGGGACCCAGTACTTC
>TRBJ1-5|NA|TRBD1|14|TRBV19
CASSSDRGTQPQHF
TGTGCCAGTAGTAGCGACAGGGGAACTCAGCCCCAGCATTTT
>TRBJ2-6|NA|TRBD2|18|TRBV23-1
CASSQGGDPLCGANVLTF
TGCGCCAGCAGTCAAGGGGGGGACCCTCTTTGTGGGGCCAACGTCCTGACTTTC
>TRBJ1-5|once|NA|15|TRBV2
CASSRGRIRNQPQHF
TGTGCCAGCAGCAGGGGTCGGATTCGAAATCAGCCCCAGCATTTT
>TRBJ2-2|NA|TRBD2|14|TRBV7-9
CASSLAGGPGELFF
TGTGCCAGCAGCTTAGCGGGAGGGCCCGGGGAGCTGTTTTTT
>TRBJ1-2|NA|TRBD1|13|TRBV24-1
CATSDLQGESYTF
TGTGCCACCAGTGATTTACAGGGGGAAAGCTACACCTTC
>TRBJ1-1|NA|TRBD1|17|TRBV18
CASSPVTGGIMNTEAFF
TGTGCCAGCTCACCAGTGACAGGGGGCATCATGAACACTGAAGCTTTCTTT
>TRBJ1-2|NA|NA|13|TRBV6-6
CASSGAGNYGYTF
TGTGCCAGCAGTGGGGCGGGGAACTATGGCTACACCTTC
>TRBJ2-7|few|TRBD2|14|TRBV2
CASRPGGLNYEQYF
TGTGCCAGCAGACCGGGAGGACTAAACTACGAGCAGTACTTC
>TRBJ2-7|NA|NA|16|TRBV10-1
CASSEIGTQGTYEQYF
TGCGCCAGCAGTGAGATTGGGACTCAAGGGACCTACGAGCAGTACTTC
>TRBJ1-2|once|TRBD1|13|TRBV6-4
CASRAPGQGGYTF
TGTGCCAGCAGGGCTCCGGGACAGGGGGGCTACACCTTC
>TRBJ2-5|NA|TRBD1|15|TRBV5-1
CASSLSTGVGETQYF
TGCGCCAGCAGCTTAAGCACAGGGGTCGGAGAGACCCAGTACTTC
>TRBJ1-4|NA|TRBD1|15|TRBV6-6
CASSYRTGGGEKLFF
TGTGCCAGCAGTTACCGGACAGGGGGCGGAGAAAAACTGTTTTTT
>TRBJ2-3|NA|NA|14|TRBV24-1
CATSAEVATDTQYF
TGTGCCACCAGTGCTGAGGTTGCCACAGATACGCAGTATTTT
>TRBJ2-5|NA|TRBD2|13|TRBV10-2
CASSDSGGETQYF
TGCGCCAGCAGTGACAGCGGGGGGGAGACCCAGTACTTC
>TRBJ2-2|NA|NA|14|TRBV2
CASSAGFNTGELFF
TGTGCCAGCAGTGCAGGGTTCAACACCGGGGAGCTGTTTTTT
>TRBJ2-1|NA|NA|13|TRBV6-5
CASSLDSYNEQFF
TGTGCCAGCTCCTTAGACTCCTACAATGAGCAGTTCTTC
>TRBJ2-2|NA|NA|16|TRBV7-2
CASSLIPTGLTGELFF
TGTGCCAGCAGCTTAATCCCGACAGGACTCACCGGGGAGCTGTTTTTT
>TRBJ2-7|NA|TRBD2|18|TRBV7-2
CASSNSPPLAGTTYEQYF
TGTGCCAGCAGCAACAGCCCCCCCCTAGCGGGGACCACCTACGAGCAGTACTTC